These 28 T cell receptor beta chains share one sample of origin, sequenced in a study of blood T cell repertoires in COVID-19. The repertoire was sequenced with immunoSEQ multiplex PCR; TCRdb's copy has only in-frame clones and lacks some. The table records around 120,000 clones, more than 60% of them present only once. The specimen sequenced was peripheral blood. The receptors shown here come from a woman aged 70-85 years with acute or convalescent COVID-19.

This clone appeared a few times. V usage is TRBV9 and J usage is TRBJ2-2; TRBD2 aligns across 7 bases. CDR1 SGDLS and CDR2 YYNGEE come from the germline V gene. J gave up 0 bases and V 4 bases, and 3 bases lay outside the gene matches. This CDR3 has 15 residues. The CDR3, as DNA: TGTGCCAGCAGCTCCGGGACTACGAACACCGGGGAGCTGTTTTTT. Protein: CASSSGTTNTGELFF.

This clone has just one count. V usage is TRBV9 and J usage is TRBJ2-1, with 13 bases identical to TRBD2. The CDR3 has 16 residues. Germline-derived CDR1 and CDR2 are SGDLS and YYNGEE. V lost 0 bases and J lost 9; bases outside the gene matches: 6. For the CDR3, the DNA is TGTGCCAGCAGCGTAGTGACTAGCGGGGGGTCTGGTGAGCAGTTCTTC. This codes for CASSVVTSGGSGEQFF.

This clone was picked up a small number of times. The chain joins TRBV28 to TRBJ1-2, with 8 bases lining up with TRBD1. The CDR3 loop spans 16 amino acids. CDR1 and CDR2 from the germline V gene are MDHEN and SYDVKM. After removal of 5 bases from V and 5 bases from J, the junction contained 13 bases not matched to a gene. For the CDR3, the DNA is TGTGCCAGCAGTCCGATTCGGACAGGGATGGAGTATGGCTACACCTTC. Its translation is CASSPIRTGMEYGYTF.

J is TRBJ1-3 and V is TRBV5-5; TRBD1 aligns across 11 bases. V trimming: 7 bases; J trimming: 2 bases; junction bases outside the gene matches: 2. This CDR3 is 14 amino acids long. Germline V gene data show CDR1 as SGHKS and CDR2 as YYEKEE (reference sequence). Here the CDR3 DNA reads TGTGCCAGCTTGGGACAGGGGGCTGGAAACACCATATATTTT. Translation: CASLGQGAGNTIYF.

The chain combines TRBV27 with TRBJ2-7; no definite D call. CDR1 is MNHEY and CDR2 is SMNVEV in the germline V gene (reference sequence). The CDR3 contains 13 residues. Trimming took off 0 bases at V and 2 bases at J, with 5 bases between the two ends. DNA of the CDR3: TGTGCCAGCAGTTTATCCCCCACCTACGAGCAGTACTTC. This encodes CASSLSPTYEQYF.

The chain is built from TRBV5-4 and TRBJ1-2; a weak D match, TRBD1 (5 bases). The germline V gene has CDR1 SGHNT and CDR2 YYREEE (reference sequence). The CDR3 is made up of 14 amino acids. V shed 5 bases and J shed 0 bases, with 11 bases lying between them. This CDR3 reads CASSSGGSNYGYTF. The CDR3 DNA reads as TGTGCCAGCAGTTCGGGGGGATCTAACTATGGCTACACCTTC.

This clone came up once. The genes are TRBV28 and TRBJ1-5; TRBD1 is a possible D gene (5 bases). The CDR3 loop spans 12 amino acids. Trimming pared 7 bases from V and 2 bases from J, leaving 6 bases between. Germline V lookup: CDR1 MDHEN, CDR2 SYDVKM. The DNA of the CDR3 is TGTGCCAGCAAAGGGGGCAATCAGCCCCAGCATTTT. Its translation: CASKGGNQPQHF.

In this sample, this clone turned up many times. The V call is TRBV28, the J call TRBJ1-6; 9 positions match TRBD1. Germline loops: CDR1 MDHEN, CDR2 SYDVKM. The J segment lost 1 base and the V segment lost 5 bases, leaving 6 bases of the junction unmatched. The CDR3 length is 17 residues. CDR3 nucleotides: TGTGCCAGCAGTGGTACCGGGACAGGGTCCTATAATTCACCCCTCCACTTT. This encodes CASSGTGTGSYNSPLHF.

The CDR3 coding sequence is TGTGCCAGCAAAATAGCGGAGACCCAGTACTTC. Encoded protein: CASKIAETQYF. The gene calls are TRBV11-2 and TRBJ2-5, with a weak D call TRBD2 (5 bases). V lost 7 bases and J 5 bases, leaving 8 bases between the germline ends. CDR3 length: 11 amino acids. Germline V gene lookup returns CDR1 SGHAT and CDR2 FQNNGV.

This clone was detected only a few times. The chain is built from TRBV2 and TRBJ2-1; D is ambiguous. The CDR3 sequence is 12 residues long. Germline V lookup: CDR1 SNHLY, CDR2 FYNNEI. V lost 7 bases to trimming and J lost 6 bases, with 10 bases between them. CDR3 nucleotides: TGTGCCAGCAATGATCTCAGCAATGAGCAGTTCTTC. This sequence encodes CASNDLSNEQFF.

The chain uses TRBV6-2 or TRBV6-3 and TRBJ2-1, with D unclear. The V end lost 2 bases, the J end lost 0 bases, and 14 bases lay between the germline ends. Germline CDR1 MNHEY, CDR2 SVGEGT. The CDR3 is made up of 17 amino acids. The chain's CDR3 is CASSYDLRQNSYNEQFF. The CDR3 DNA sequence: TGTGCCAGCAGTTACGACTTGCGGCAGAACTCCTACAATGAGCAGTTCTTC.

This clone was observed a few times. The chain employs TRBV3-1 (or the pseudogene TRBV3-2) and TRBJ1-1; D may be TRBD1 (5 bases). Germline V gives CDR1 LGHDT, CDR2 YNNKEL (reference sequence). The CDR3 is made up of 12 amino acids. V shed 1 base and J shed 8 bases, with 8 bases lying between them. The CDR3 DNA reads as TGTGCCAGCAGCCAAGGGTACAGGGAAGCTTTCTTT. It is translated as CASSQGYREAFF.

In its sample, this clone was seen once. The chain employs TRBV29-1 and TRBJ1-5, with D maybe TRBD1 (5 bases). CDR3 length equals 12 residues. Per the germline V gene, CDR1 is SQVTM and CDR2 is ANQGSEA. V lost 3 bases and J lost 10, with 13 bases in between. The CDR3 region has the DNA TGCAGCGTTGAGGAGGGACCGGGACCCCAGCATTTT. Translation gives CSVEEGPGPQHF.

The chain employs TRBV29-1 and TRBJ2-2; 10 bases fit TRBD2. Germline trimming cut 7 bases from V and 1 base from J; bases unmatched to any gene: 3. CDR1 is SQVTM, CDR2 ANQGSEA, per germline. The CDR3 length is 14 residues. This chain's CDR3 is CSARTSGNTGELFF. As DNA, the CDR3 is TGCAGCGCACGGACTAGCGGGAACACCGGGGAGCTGTTTTTT.

The chain recombines TRBV19 with TRBJ1-5, with 8 positions matching TRBD1. V lost 4 bases, J lost 8 bases, and 7 bases stayed unmatched. Germline lookup yields CDR1 LNHDA and CDR2 SQIVND (reference sequence). This CDR3 contains 14 residues. CDR3 nucleotides: TGTGCCAGTAGTACGAGACAGGGGCTGAAGCCCCAGCATTTT. Amino acid sequence: CASSTRQGLKPQHF.

This clone was detected a few times. Different DNA sequences within this sample yield the same CDR3. The genes are TRBV6-5 and TRBJ2-7; 8 bases align to TRBD1. The germline gives CDR1 MNHEY, CDR2 SVGAGI. This CDR3 is 15 amino acids long. V lost 0 bases to trimming and J lost 4 bases; unmatched junction nucleotides: 5. This chain's CDR3 is CASSYSRQGAYEQYF. In nucleotides, the CDR3 is TGTGCCAGCAGTTACTCGAGGCAGGGGGCGTACGAGCAGTACTTC.

The chain is built from TRBV19 and TRBJ2-3, with D possibly being TRBD2 (6 bases). This CDR3 is 14 amino acids long. V dropped 6 bases and J dropped 2 bases, with 12 bases sitting between them. Germline V gives CDR1 LNHDA, CDR2 SQIVND (reference sequence). CDR3 sequence (DNA): TGTGCCAGTAGACCGGGACTTTACACAGATACGCAGTATTTT. It specifies CASRPGLYTDTQYF.

The V gene is TRBV18, the J gene TRBJ2-7; TRBD1 aligns across 8 bases. V was clipped by 4 bases and J by 7 bases; unmatched bases: 9. Germline-derived CDR1 and CDR2 are KGHSH and LQKENI. The CDR3 totals 14 residues. This chain's CDR3 is CASSQGTGAWEQYF. CDR3 sequence (DNA): TGTGCCAGCTCACAGGGGACAGGTGCGTGGGAGCAGTACTTC.

This clone was counted between two and nine times. The rearrangement links TRBV14 to TRBJ2-7, with D possibly being TRBD2 (5 bases). The length of the CDR3 is 13 residues. Trimming removed 5 bases from V and 1 base from J, with 9 bases in between. Germline V gives CDR1 SGHDN, CDR2 FVKESK. CDR3 region: CASSGGASYEQYF. DNA for the CDR3: TGTGCCAGCAGCGGAGGCGCTTCCTACGAGCAGTACTTC. The whole variable domain, filled in from reference TRBV14 and TRBJ2-7, reads EAGVTQFPSHSVIEKGQTVTLRCDPISGHDNLYWYRRVMGKEIKFLLHFVKESKQDESGMPNNRFLAERTGGTYSTLKVQPAELEDSGVYFCASSGGASYEQYFGPGTRLTVT.

The J gene is TRBJ2-7, the V gene TRBV27; tentative D call: TRBD2 (7 bases). The V gene lost 4 bases and the J gene lost 5 bases, with 15 bases spanning the gap. Germline V CDR1 and CDR2: MNHEY, SMNVEV (reference sequence). This CDR3 spans 14 amino acids. The CDR3 DNA reads as TGTGCCAGCAGTTCTTGGGGGGGCGGTGACGAGCAGTACTTC. Its protein product is CASSSWGGGDEQYF.

J is TRBJ2-7 and V is TRBV6-6, with D tentatively TRBD2 (5 bases). CDR3 size: 15 residues. Germline V lookup: CDR1 MNHNY, CDR2 SVGAGI (reference sequence). The ends were cut back, 5 bases at V and 3 bases at J, with 17 bases in the middle. As DNA, the CDR3 is TGTGCCAGCAGTAACCGAGGAGGTGGCAACTACGAGCAGTACTTC. Translated, it gives CASSNRGGGNYEQYF.

V and J are TRBV5-1 and TRBJ2-1; tentatively, D is TRBD1 (5 bases). There are 13 residues in the CDR3. Germline V gene sequence: CDR1 SGHRS, CDR2 YFSETQ. V lost 0 bases and J lost 12, with 13 bases in between. This CDR3 is CASSLASWGGQFF. CDR3 nucleotide sequence: TGCGCCAGCAGCTTGGCCTCCTGGGGCGGGCAGTTCTTC.

The V and J genes are TRBV2 and TRBJ2-5; 8 bases fit TRBD2. Per germline, CDR1 SNHLY and CDR2 FYNNEI. The CDR3 consists of 15 residues. Trimming took 6 bases from V and 4 from J; bases not matched to a gene: 10. The chain's CDR3 is CASRRTSRLTETQYF. CDR3 DNA: TGTGCCAGCAGGCGGACTAGCCGCCTTACAGAGACCCAGTACTTC.

This clone came up a few times. The CDR3 DNA reads TGTGCCAGCAGCCAAGATAGGGGTTCACCCCTCCACTTT. Translation: CASSQDRGSPLHF. This chain joins TRBV4-2 and TRBJ1-6, with D perhaps TRBD1 (5 bases). The germline CDR1 and CDR2 sequences are LGHNA and YNFKEQ. CDR3 length: 13 residues. Trimming stripped 0 bases from V and 9 bases from J, with 6 bases between.

This clone was counted once. The chain combines TRBV19 with TRBJ2-1; 8 nucleotides line up with TRBD2. This CDR3 spans 14 amino acids. The ends lost 1 base at V and 8 bases at J; junction bases unmatched: 4. The V gene's germline CDR1 is LNHDA and CDR2 SQIVND (reference sequence). CDR3 residues: CASSIGLALDEQFF. Here the CDR3 DNA reads TGTGCCAGTAGTATAGGACTAGCGTTGGATGAGCAGTTCTTC.

The chain links TRBV13 to TRBJ1-2; D uncertain. The germline V gene encodes CDR1 PRHDT and CDR2 FYEKMQ (reference sequence). Deletions cut 3 bases from V and 4 bases from J, with 9 bases between. The CDR3 spans 13 residues. This chain's CDR3 is CASSLETAYGYTF. The CDR3 coding sequence is TGTGCCAGCAGCTTGGAGACGGCCTATGGCTACACCTTC.

J is TRBJ2-1 and V is TRBV3-1 (or the pseudogene TRBV3-2); D remains ambiguous. V shed 1 base and J shed 6 bases, with 13 bases lying between them. The germline gives CDR1 LGHDT, CDR2 YNNKEL (reference sequence). This CDR3 is 15 amino acids long. The CDR3 sequence: CASSQAVFQVNEQFF. DNA of the CDR3: TGTGCCAGCAGCCAAGCAGTTTTCCAGGTCAATGAGCAGTTCTTC.

Ten or more counts support this clone. This chain uses TRBV3-1 (or the pseudogene TRBV3-2) with TRBJ1-3, with TRBD1 identical over 8 bases. The germline V gene encodes CDR1 LGHDT and CDR2 YNNKEL (reference sequence). CDR3 length: 15 amino acids. The J segment lost 3 bases and the V segment lost 4 bases, leaving 5 bases of the junction unmatched. CDR3 nucleotide sequence: TGTGCCAGCAGCCTCTTGGACAGGGTTGGAAACACCATATATTTT. It codes for CASSLLDRVGNTIYF.